This is a list of T cell receptor beta chains from one sample in a study of blood T cells in healthy people across ages. TCRdb re-called the 5' RACE reads through MiXCR, storing one row per CDR3 protein. The sample yields about 830,000 distinct CDR3 sequences, 55% to 65% seen once. The sequenced material came from blood. The receptors originated from a man aged 25 to 45 in good health. The CDR3 runs from the conserved cysteine through the conserved F or W. D genes are given only for firm matches. Where a row states a size, it is once, few, many or the class of an expanded clone; other rows omit it.

V gene: TRBV10-2; D gene: -; J gene: TRBJ2-3; clone size: once; CDR3 DNA: TGCGCCAGCACGCACGGCACAGATACGCAGTATTTT; CDR3 protein: CASTHGTDTQYF
V gene: TRBV18; D gene: TRBD2; J gene: TRBJ2-3; clone size: once; CDR3 DNA: TGTGCCAGCTCACCCGGACTAGCGGGGGCCAACACAGATACGCAGTATTTT; CDR3 protein: CASSPGLAGANTDTQYF
V gene: TRBV3-1; D gene: TRBD2; J gene: TRBJ2-5; clone size: -; CDR3 DNA: TGTGCCAGCAGCCACATAGCGGGGTCTGACGGGGAGACCCAGTACTTC; CDR3 protein: CASSHIAGSDGETQYF
V gene: TRBV24-1; D gene: TRBD1; J gene: TRBJ1-2; clone size: -; CDR3 DNA: TGTGCCACCAGTGATATCGACAGGGACTATGGCTACACCTTC; CDR3 protein: CATSDIDRDYGYTF
V gene: TRBV7-8; D gene: TRBD2; J gene: TRBJ2-7; clone size: -; CDR3 DNA: TGTGCCAGCAGCCGCGGGACTAGCATCTACGAGCAGTACTTC; CDR3 protein: CASSRGTSIYEQYF
V gene: TRBV13; D gene: -; J gene: TRBJ2-7; clone size: few; CDR3 DNA: TGTGCCAGCAGCTGGGGACTTAAGGGCGGCGAGCAGTACTTC; CDR3 protein: CASSWGLKGGEQYF
V gene: TRBV29-1; D gene: -; J gene: TRBJ2-7; clone size: -; CDR3 DNA: TGCAGCGTTAACCCCGGACCCTACGAGCAGTACTTC; CDR3 protein: CSVNPGPYEQYF
V gene: TRBV5-1; D gene: TRBD2; J gene: TRBJ2-7; clone size: -; CDR3 DNA: TGCGCCAGCAGCTACGGGGGGTCGGGAAGCTACGAGCAGTACTTC; CDR3 protein: CASSYGGSGSYEQYF
V gene: TRBV5-6; D gene: -; J gene: TRBJ2-1; clone size: -; CDR3 DNA: TGTGCCAGCAGCTTACAGGCGAAGCAGTTCTTC; CDR3 protein: CASSLQAKQFF
V gene: TRBV9; D gene: TRBD1; J gene: TRBJ1-6; clone size: -; CDR3 DNA: TGTGCCAGCAATGACGCAGCCAGGGGGTCACCCCTCCACTTT; CDR3 protein: CASNDAARGSPLHF
V gene: TRBV7-9; D gene: -; J gene: TRBJ2-3; clone size: -; CDR3 DNA: TGTGCCCCCCGGGTCCCTTCCTCGGAAGATACGCAGTATTTT; CDR3 protein: CAPRVPSSEDTQYF
V gene: TRBV28; D gene: TRBD1; J gene: TRBJ2-1; clone size: few; CDR3 DNA: TGTGCCAGCAGCGAGAGGGGGACAGGGCTTGAGCAGTTCTTC; CDR3 protein: CASSERGTGLEQFF
V gene: TRBV4-3; D gene: -; J gene: TRBJ2-4; clone size: -; CDR3 DNA: TGCGCCAGCAGCCAAAGTAGGTTGGCAGACAAAAACATTCAGTACTTC; CDR3 protein: CASSQSRLADKNIQYF
V gene: TRBV2; D gene: -; J gene: TRBJ2-3; clone size: -; CDR3 DNA: TGTGCCAGCGAGGTCAGTGGGACAGATACGCAGTATTTT; CDR3 protein: CASEVSGTDTQYF
V gene: TRBV2; D gene: -; J gene: TRBJ2-5; clone size: -; CDR3 DNA: TGTGCCAGCAGTGAAGCCCCGGAACAGGGAAGGACCCAGTACTTC; CDR3 protein: CASSEAPEQGRTQYF
V gene: TRBV24-1; D gene: -; J gene: TRBJ2-7; clone size: -; CDR3 DNA: TGTGCCACCAGTCCATCCGGTGTGGGGGCTTACGAGCAGTACTTC; CDR3 protein: CATSPSGVGAYEQYF
V gene: TRBV20-1; D gene: TRBD1; J gene: TRBJ2-3; clone size: once; CDR3 DNA: TGCAGTGCGGACGGGCGACTGGGACAGGGAGGTACAGATACGCAGTATTTT; CDR3 protein: CSADGRLGQGGTDTQYF
V gene: TRBV9; D gene: -; J gene: TRBJ2-1; clone size: few; CDR3 DNA: TGTGCCAGCAGCGTAGCTTACAGGGACAATGAGCAGTTCTTC; CDR3 protein: CASSVAYRDNEQFF
V gene: TRBV20-1; D gene: TRBD2; J gene: TRBJ2-5; clone size: -; CDR3 DNA: TGCAGTGCTAGACGGACTAGCGGGGGGCTTCAAGAGACCCAGTACTTC; CDR3 protein: CSARRTSGGLQETQYF
V gene: TRBV30; D gene: -; J gene: TRBJ2-1; clone size: -; CDR3 DNA: TGTGCCTGGATCAAGGAGGTTGGTGAGCAGTTCTTC; CDR3 protein: CAWIKEVGEQFF
V gene: TRBV29-1; D gene: -; J gene: TRBJ1-2; clone size: -; CDR3 DNA: TGCAGCGTTTCCGGCAGGCACTATGGCTACACCTTC; CDR3 protein: CSVSGRHYGYTF
V gene: TRBV18; D gene: -; J gene: TRBJ1-2; clone size: -; CDR3 DNA: TGTGCCAGCTCACCATCCGCAGGATCAGCTAACTATGGCTACACCTTC; CDR3 protein: CASSPSAGSANYGYTF
V gene: TRBV29-1; D gene: TRBD1; J gene: TRBJ2-1; clone size: -; CDR3 DNA: TGCAGCGTTGGTACGGGGCAGGGGGCCTACAATGAGCAGTTCTTC; CDR3 protein: CSVGTGQGAYNEQFF
V gene: TRBV29-1; D gene: -; J gene: TRBJ2-7; clone size: few; CDR3 DNA: TGCAGCGTTATGGCTGGGACCTACGAGCAGTACTTC; CDR3 protein: CSVMAGTYEQYF
V gene: TRBV4-3; D gene: -; J gene: TRBJ2-5; clone size: -; CDR3 DNA: TGCGCCAGCAGCCAAGATTCTCTGGCGTGGGAGACCCAGTACTTC; CDR3 protein: CASSQDSLAWETQYF
V gene: TRBV4-3; D gene: TRBD2; J gene: TRBJ2-7; clone size: few; CDR3 DNA: TGCGCCAGCAGCCAACGGCGGGGGGGACCTACCGAGCAGTACTTC; CDR3 protein: CASSQRRGGPTEQYF
V gene: TRBV27; D gene: TRBD1; J gene: TRBJ2-2; clone size: -; CDR3 DNA: TGTGCCAGCAGCCCAGGGGGCGGGTGGACAGCACCGAACACCGGGGAGCTGTTTTTT; CDR3 protein: CASSPGGGWTAPNTGELFF
V gene: TRBV4-2; D gene: TRBD1; J gene: TRBJ2-1; clone size: -; CDR3 DNA: TGTGCCAGCAGCCAAGAGTGGGACAGGGTCGGTGAGCAGTTCTTC; CDR3 protein: CASSQEWDRVGEQFF
V gene: TRBV14; D gene: -; J gene: TRBJ1-2; clone size: -; CDR3 DNA: TGTGCCAGCAGCCAAGGGCCGGCAGGGGTTTACTATGGCTACACCTTC; CDR3 protein: CASSQGPAGVYYGYTF
V gene: TRBV20-1; D gene: -; J gene: TRBJ1-2; clone size: -; CDR3 DNA: TGCAGTGCTGGCGGGGGGACGAGTTATGGCTACACCTTC; CDR3 protein: CSAGGGTSYGYTF
V gene: TRBV29-1; D gene: -; J gene: TRBJ2-3; clone size: -; CDR3 DNA: TGCAGCGTTGCGTTAGGGAAGTCAGATACGCAGTATTTT; CDR3 protein: CSVALGKSDTQYF
V gene: TRBV20-1; D gene: TRBD2; J gene: TRBJ2-3; clone size: -; CDR3 DNA: TGCAGTGCTAGACTAGCGGTGTTAGATACGCAGTATTTT; CDR3 protein: CSARLAVLDTQYF
V gene: TRBV6-5; D gene: TRBD2; J gene: TRBJ2-3; clone size: -; CDR3 DNA: TGTGCCAGCACCAACGGCCTAGCGGGCAGCACAGATACGCAGTATTTT; CDR3 protein: CASTNGLAGSTDTQYF
V gene: TRBV27; D gene: -; J gene: TRBJ2-5; clone size: -; CDR3 DNA: TGTGCCAGCAGTTTACTGGCCGGGTTCAATCAAGAGACCCAGTACTTC; CDR3 protein: CASSLLAGFNQETQYF
V gene: TRBV20-1; D gene: TRBD1; J gene: TRBJ2-1; clone size: -; CDR3 DNA: TGCAGTGCTAGGCCCGGGACAGGGAATTACAATGAGCAGTTCTTC; CDR3 protein: CSARPGTGNYNEQFF
V gene: TRBV5-1; D gene: -; J gene: TRBJ1-3; clone size: once; CDR3 DNA: TGCGCCAGCGCTCCAAGTAATGGAAACACCATATATTTT; CDR3 protein: CASAPSNGNTIYF
V gene: TRBV7-9; D gene: TRBD2; J gene: TRBJ2-1; clone size: -; CDR3 DNA: TGTGCCAGCAGCCCCCGGGGGGGCGGGGGGTCTAATGAGCAGTTCTTC; CDR3 protein: CASSPRGGGGSNEQFF
V gene: TRBV3-1; D gene: TRBD1; J gene: TRBJ2-7; clone size: once; CDR3 DNA: TGTGCCAGCAGCCCCCGGGACAGCTTATCCGAGCAGTACTTC; CDR3 protein: CASSPRDSLSEQYF
V gene: TRBV12-3/TRBV12-4; D gene: TRBD1; J gene: TRBJ1-5; clone size: once; CDR3 DNA: TGTGCCAGCAGTTCGGGGACAGGGTGGCAGCCCCAGCATTTT; CDR3 protein: CASSSGTGWQPQHF
V gene: TRBV7-9; D gene: TRBD1; J gene: TRBJ1-5; clone size: -; CDR3 DNA: TGTGCCAGCAGCCAGGACAGGGGGCTTCTTCAGCCCCAGCATTTT; CDR3 protein: CASSQDRGLLQPQHF